Presented here are 30 T cell receptor beta chains from one specimen sequenced in a study of molecular identifiers for immune sequencing clone quantification (dated by TCRdb to 2017 to 2018). The library was built by means of PCR. Data came from a NextSeq 500. TCRdb trimmed public reads at Q25 via fastp, called clones via MiXCR and kept in-frame beta chains. Duplicate CDR3 protein sequences are folded into a single record with the most common DNA and genes. The sample table contains hundreds of thousands of distinct CDR3 sequences; only one count was recorded for roughly 23% of them. The ten largest clones take up 0.7% to 0.95% of the sample. What was sequenced was naive CD8+ T cells from blood, with Jurkat cell RNA spiked in. The sample's cell subset or site label is to be understood as: FACS-sorted CD8+CD4-CCR7+CD45RA+ naive T cells. The receptors shown here come from a human donor in good health. Some libraries in this study had Jurkat cell RNA spiked in.

The chain has TRBV6-1 and TRBJ2-3; maybe TRBD2 (6 bases). The germline V and J ends were trimmed by 0 bases and 0 bases, with 16 bases remaining between them. This CDR3 has 18 amino acids. CDR1 is MNHNS, CDR2 SASEGT, per germline. The chain's CDR3 is CASSEARISGPSTDTQYF. CDR3 nucleotide sequence: TGTGCCAGCAGTGAAGCGCGAATTAGCGGACCAAGCACAGATACGCAGTATTTT.

This clonotype was found a few times. This chain links TRBV4-1 with TRBJ2-2; 7 bases fit TRBD2. The trim removed 4 bases at V and 7 bases at J, leaving 3 bases unmatched. Germline loops: CDR1 MGHRA, CDR2 YSYEKL. The CDR3 contains 13 residues. The CDR3 DNA is TGCGCCAGCAGCCCAGGACTAGACGGGGAGCTGTTTTTT. It specifies CASSPGLDGELFF.

V gene TRBV7-3 combines with J gene TRBJ2-1, with D hard to call. Germline CDR1 SGHTA, CDR2 FQGTGA. Between the trimmed V and J ends, which lost 5 bases and 5 bases, there was a span of 13 bases. The CDR3 runs to 14 residues. The CDR3 loop is CASSRELADNEQFF. The CDR3 DNA sequence: TGTGCCAGCAGCCGAGAGTTGGCGGACAATGAGCAGTTCTTC.

V usage is TRBV7-9 and J usage is TRBJ2-7; 10 bases are a match to TRBD1. This CDR3 is 17 amino acids long. Looked up from germline, CDR1 is SEHNR and CDR2 is FQNEAQ (reference sequence). V trimming: 5 bases; J trimming: 2 bases; junction bases outside the gene matches: 12. This chain's CDR3 is CASSPMLGTGVTYEQYF. The CDR3 DNA reads TGTGCCAGCAGCCCGATGTTGGGGACAGGGGTGACCTACGAGCAGTACTTC.

The V call is TRBV12-3 or TRBV12-4, the J call TRBJ2-7; unclear D gene. With 6 bases removed from V and 9 bases from J, the gap between germline ends came to 15 bases. The CDR3 extends over 12 amino acids. The CDR3 here is CASSPGRFLQYF. In nucleotides, the CDR3 is TGTGCCAGCAGCCCTGGCAGATTCTTGCAGTACTTC.

In this sample, this clonotype turned up many times. This rearrangement joins TRBV7-9 to TRBJ1-4; maybe TRBD1 (5 bases). This CDR3 has 12 residues. CDR1 is SEHNR, CDR2 FQNEAQ, per germline (reference sequence). V was pared by 4 bases and J by 8 bases, with 8 bases between. The DNA for the CDR3 is TGTGCCAGCAGCTCGAGGGGAGAAAAACTGTTTTTT. This encodes CASSSRGEKLFF.

About this clonotype: Given a much more abundant clone one base away, this may be a read error. V gene TRBV30 combines with J gene TRBJ2-3, with TRBD2 matching 9 bases. CDR1 is GTSNPN and CDR2 is SVGIG in the germline V gene (reference sequence). The CDR3 runs to 13 residues. The CDR3: CAWSLAGTDTRYF. The CDR3 DNA reads as TGTGCCTGGAGCCTAGCGGGAACAGATACGCGGTATTTT. The entire variable domain, with the rest obtained from reference TRBV30 and TRBJ2-3, is as follows: SQTIHQWPATLVQPVGSPLSLECTVEGTSNPNLYWYRQAAGRGLQLLFYSVGIGQISSEVPQNLSASRPQDRQFILSSKKLLLSDSGFYLCAWSLAGTDTRYFGPGTRLTVL.

There are a few counts of this clonotype. CDR3 bases: TGTGCCAGCAGCCTTACAGGGGGTTCCGCCCGTGGCTACACCTTC. Translating it yields CASSLTGGSARGYTF. This rearrangement joins TRBV3-1 to TRBJ1-2; 8 nucleotides align to TRBD1. CDR1 and CDR2 from the germline V gene are LGHDT and YNNKEL (reference sequence). This CDR3 comprises 15 residues. Losses at the gene ends were 4 bases for V and 7 bases for J; bases not matched to a gene: 11.

This clonotype was recorded many times. J is TRBJ2-7 and V is TRBV5-1; D is undetermined. Trimming pared 4 bases from V and 2 bases from J, leaving 13 bases between. Germline V gene sequence: CDR1 SGHRS, CDR2 YFSETQ. This CDR3 contains 14 residues. The CDR3: CASSSDLNTYEQYF. CDR3 bases: TGCGCCAGCAGCAGTGATCTAAATACCTACGAGCAGTACTTC.

This clonotype occurred many times. This chain links TRBV7-9 with TRBJ2-2; weak D call: TRBD2 (5 bases). CDR1 and CDR2 (germline): SEHNR, FQNEAQ (reference sequence). Deletions cut 5 bases from V and 5 bases from J, with 15 bases between. CDR3 length: 15 residues. CDR3: CASSPPGRHTGELFF. The CDR3, as DNA: TGTGCCAGCAGCCCACCGGGGAGACATACCGGGGAGCTGTTTTTT.

This CDR3 reads CAITTLDRGAMNTEAFF. The CDR3 nucleotides read TGTGCCATCACCACGCTGGACAGGGGGGCCATGAACACTGAAGCTTTCTTT. The chain couples TRBV10-3 to TRBJ1-1, with TRBD1 matching over 10 bases. With 7 bases clipped from V and 0 bases from J, the junction kept 11 bases outside the gene matches. Germline V gene lookup returns CDR1 ENHRY and CDR2 SYGVKD. CDR3 length equals 17 residues.

The chain joins TRBV7-9 to TRBJ2-1; D might be TRBD1 (5 bases). There are 15 residues in the CDR3. The germline V gene encodes CDR1 SEHNR and CDR2 FQNEAQ (reference sequence). Trimming pared 5 bases from V and 2 bases from J, leaving 13 bases between. The DNA for the CDR3 is TGTGCCAGCAGCGCCCAGGGCTACACCTACAATGAGCAGTTCTTC. Translating it yields CASSAQGYTYNEQFF.

This clonotype has a handful of counts. Lacking the conserved final phenylalanine or tryptophan, this CDR3 likely reflects a read error. The chain recombines TRBV19 with TRBJ2-4; D assignment may be TRBD1 or TRBD2 (6 bases each). The V gene lost 4 bases and the J gene lost 2 bases, with 15 bases spanning the gap. CDR3 length: 16 amino acids. In germline, CDR1 is LNHDA, CDR2 SQIVND (reference sequence). The CDR3 spells CASSRRQEGSKNIQYL. CDR3 coding DNA: TGTGCCAGTAGTAGACGACAGGAGGGATCCAAAAACATTCAGTACCTC.

This clonotype was found a few times. This chain links TRBV2 with TRBJ2-7; maybe TRBD2 (6 bases). This CDR3 has 15 residues. Germline CDR1 and CDR2: SNHLY and FYNNEI. Trimming stripped 4 bases from V and 0 bases from J, with 13 bases between. CDR3: CASSGGSGSSYEQYF. The CDR3 DNA reads as TGTGCCAGCAGTGGCGGTAGCGGAAGCTCCTACGAGCAGTACTTC. Using reference TRBV2 and TRBJ2-7 for the parts outside the CDR3, the full variable domain is EPEVTQTPSHQVTQMGQEVILRCVPISNHLYFYWYRQILGQKVEFLVSFYNNEISEKSEIFDDQFSVERPDGSNFTLKIRSTKLEDSAMYFCASSGGSGSSYEQYFGPGTRLTVT.

This clonotype has ten or more counts. V is TRBV28 and J is TRBJ2-3; unclear D gene. V was trimmed by 6 bases and J by 2 bases, leaving 12 bases between them. Germline CDR1 MDHEN, CDR2 SYDVKM. The CDR3 is 14 amino acids. The CDR3 region is CASSKERNTDTQYF. CDR3 nucleotides: TGTGCCAGCAGCAAGGAGAGAAACACAGATACGCAGTATTTT.

Ten or more counts support this clonotype. The chain combines TRBV2 with TRBJ2-5, with 9 positions matching TRBD2. The CDR3 is 15 residues long. CDR1 is SNHLY, CDR2 FYNNEI, per germline. The V and J ends lost 5 bases and 0 bases, in that order; junction bases with no gene match: 4. The CDR3 spells CASSNGLAYQETQYF. Written as DNA, the CDR3 is TGTGCCAGCAGTAACGGACTAGCGTACCAAGAGACCCAGTACTTC. The full variable domain, rest sourced from reference TRBV2 and TRBJ2-5, is EPEVTQTPSHQVTQMGQEVILRCVPISNHLYFYWYRQILGQKVEFLVSFYNNEISEKSEIFDDQFSVERPDGSNFTLKIRSTKLEDSAMYFCASSNGLAYQETQYFGPGTRLLVL.

This clonotype was recorded many times. This chain uses TRBV7-9 with TRBJ2-3; D unclear. The CDR3 consists of 15 residues. Germline V CDR1 and CDR2: SEHNR, FQNEAQ (reference sequence). V was shortened by 1 base and J by 4 bases, with 12 bases between the two germline ends. CDR3 coding DNA: TGTGCCAGCAGCTTAGTACAGACTTATGCAGATACGCAGTATTTT. Translating it yields CASSLVQTYADTQYF.

J is TRBJ2-2 and V is TRBV10-3; 7 bases match TRBD1. The V segment lost 3 bases and the J segment 5 bases; nucleotides outside the gene matches: 3. Germline loops: CDR1 ENHRY, CDR2 SYGVKD. This CDR3 spans 14 amino acids. The CDR3 bases are TGTGCCATCAGTGACCCGGGACAGACCGGGGAGCTGTTTTTT. Amino acid sequence: CAISDPGQTGELFF.

The sample holds a few counts of this clonotype. The CDR3 DNA reads as TGTGCCAGCAGCCAATGGACAGGGTTGGGCACTAATGAAAAACTGTTTTTT. Translated: CASSQWTGLGTNEKLFF. This chain joins TRBV3-1 and TRBJ1-4; TRBD1 agrees at 8 bases. This CDR3 comprises 17 residues. The V gene end was trimmed by 2 bases and the J gene end by 2 bases; junction bases not matched to a gene: 7. The germline gives CDR1 LGHDT, CDR2 YNNKEL (reference sequence).

CDR3: CASSGASYYGYTF. CDR3 DNA sequence: TGTGCCAGCAGTGGGGCGTCTTATTATGGCTACACCTTC. The V call is TRBV25-1, the J call TRBJ1-2; no clear D. Trimming stripped 4 bases from V and 5 bases from J, with 11 bases between. Germline V gives CDR1 MGHDK, CDR2 SYGVNS. The CDR3 runs 13 residues.

CDR3 nucleotides: TGTGCCAGCAGTTACTCCGAGGGGGGGGACACTGAAGCTTTCTTT. This encodes CASSYSEGGDTEAFF. V and J are TRBV6-2 or TRBV6-3 and TRBJ1-1, with D perhaps TRBD1 (6 bases). V gave up 0 bases and J gave up 3 bases, with 11 bases separating them. Germline V CDR1 and CDR2: MNHEY, SVGEGT. The CDR3 runs to 15 residues.

The CDR3 is CASSQDWGIGEKLFF. The CDR3 DNA reads as TGCGCCAGCAGCCAAGATTGGGGCATTGGGGAAAAACTGTTTTTT. V usage is TRBV4-3 and J usage is TRBJ1-4, with D perhaps matching TRBD1 (5 bases). The germline CDR1 and CDR2 sequences are LGHNA and YSLEER. V was pared by 0 bases and J by 8 bases, with 13 bases between. The CDR3 has 15 amino acids.

This clonotype was counted ten times or more. J is TRBJ2-7 and V is TRBV7-9, with 9 positions matching TRBD1. Germline CDR1 reads SEHNR; CDR2 reads FQNEAQ (reference sequence). The CDR3 runs 15 residues. J was trimmed by 4 bases and V by 0 bases; bases with no gene match: 4. The CDR3 loop reads CASSLARDRDYEQYF. The CDR3 coding sequence is TGTGCCAGCAGCTTAGCGCGGGACAGGGATTACGAGCAGTACTTC.

A word on this clonotype: The junction and the germline gene differ at one end; a read error may be behind it. The rearrangement joins TRBV5-6 to TRBJ2-7; possibly TRBD1 for D (6 bases). Per germline, CDR1 SGHDT and CDR2 YYEEEE. This CDR3 contains 13 residues. In nucleotides, the CDR3 is TGTGCCCGCAGCCTGACAGGTACCTACGAGCAGTACTTC. Translation gives CARSLTGTYEQYF.

This clonotype has a count of ten or more. V usage is TRBV28 and J usage is TRBJ1-5, with a possible D match to TRBD1 (5 bases). V shed 5 bases and J shed 2 bases, with 13 bases lying between them. Germline CDR1 is MDHEN and CDR2 is SYDVKM. This CDR3 comprises 15 residues. CDR3: CASSGKDSGNQPQHF. The CDR3 bases are TGTGCCAGCAGTGGAAAAGACAGCGGCAATCAGCCCCAGCATTTT.

This clonotype was counted between two and nine times. The V and J genes are TRBV11-2 and TRBJ2-1, with D possibly being TRBD1 (6 bases). The CDR3 spans 16 residues. Germline CDR1 SGHAT, CDR2 FQNNGV. The V gene lost 6 bases and the J gene lost 3 bases, with 18 bases spanning the gap. CDR3 nucleotide sequence: TGTGCCAGCAGTCATAGGGTAGGGACAAACTACAATGAGCAGTTCTTC. Protein sequence: CASSHRVGTNYNEQFF.

For this clonotype: The conserved closing phenylalanine or tryptophan is absent in this CDR3, likely reflecting a read error. The V call is TRBV29-1, the J call TRBJ2-2; weak D call: TRBD2 (6 bases). Trimming pared 5 bases from V and 5 bases from J, leaving 12 bases between. The CDR3 length is 13 residues. Germline lookup yields CDR1 SQVTM and CDR2 ANQGSEA. The CDR3 here is CSVLGGWTGELFV. CDR3 coding DNA: TGCAGCGTTCTGGGAGGATGGACCGGGGAGCTGTTTGTT.

This clonotype has only one observation. This may come from a read error, since a much larger clone is one base off. The V gene is TRBV7-9, the J gene TRBJ2-7; the D gene could be TRBD1 or TRBD2 (5 bases each). The CDR3 length is 14 residues. Germline CDR1 SEHNR, CDR2 FQNEAQ (reference sequence). The V end lost 4 bases, the J end lost 2 bases, and 12 bases lay between the germline ends. The CDR3 here is CASSSGDEPYEQYF. The CDR3 DNA reads TGTGCCAGCAGCTCCGGGGACGAGCCCTACGAGCAGTACTTC.

This chain uses TRBV4-3 with TRBJ2-2; D not resolved. Looked up from germline, CDR1 is LGHNA and CDR2 is YSLEER. Trimming stripped 0 bases from V and 0 bases from J, with 8 bases between. CDR3 length equals 16 residues. The CDR3 sequence is CASSQDMRTNTGELFF. In DNA form, the CDR3 reads TGCGCCAGCAGCCAAGATATGCGAACGAACACCGGGGAGCTGTTTTTT.

This rearrangement joins TRBV12-3 or TRBV12-4 to TRBJ2-1, with D uncertain. The length of the CDR3 is 15 residues. V was clipped by 5 bases and J by 0 bases, with 11 bases between them. DNA for the CDR3: TGTGCCAGCAGTCAGAGCGAGAGCTCCTACAATGAGCAGTTCTTC. It translates to CASSQSESSYNEQFF.